The next 18 T cell receptor beta chains were all read from a single sample in a study of T-cell memory formation after mild COVID-19. TCRdb re-called the 5' RACE reads through MiXCR, storing one row per CDR3 protein. The table records about 160,000 distinct CDR3 sequences, roughly 28% of them present only once. Sequencing was carried out using PBMCs or a T cell subset sorted from them (not recorded which). These receptors all come from an adult woman who had mild COVID-19 (a few samples of this study predate the infection). Cell type and time point are not known.

Many counts were recorded for this clonotype. CDR3 loop: CSVAPGLAESRDTQYF. Here the CDR3 DNA reads TGCAGCGTGGCCCCGGGACTAGCGGAGAGTCGAGATACGCAGTATTTT. The chain has TRBV29-1 and TRBJ2-3; 11 positions match TRBD2. CDR3 length equals 16 residues. Losses at the gene ends were 6 bases for V and 5 bases for J; bases not matched to a gene: 13. Germline V CDR1 and CDR2: SQVTM, ANQGSEA.

This clonotype was recorded a few times. The chain is built from TRBV7-2 and TRBJ2-4; the D is unclear. V shed 1 base and J shed 3 bases, with 10 bases lying between them. The germline V gene encodes CDR1 SGHTA and CDR2 FQGNSA. This CDR3 is built from 15 residues. The CDR3 spells CASSLGVWGKNIQYF. DNA for the CDR3: TGTGCCAGCAGCTTAGGTGTATGGGGCAAAAACATTCAGTACTTC.

The chain links TRBV5-1 to TRBJ1-1; 10 positions match TRBD1. Germline lookup yields CDR1 SGHRS and CDR2 YFSETQ. With V trimmed by 0 bases and J by 6 bases, 5 bases remained unmatched. CDR3 length equals 15 residues. CDR3 residues: CASSLGGQGGAEAFF. CDR3 DNA: TGCGCCAGCAGCTTGGGCGGACAGGGGGGCGCTGAAGCTTTCTTT.

The chain carries TRBV7-9 and TRBJ1-1; D not resolved. Germline V CDR1 and CDR2: SEHNR, FQNEAQ (reference sequence). This CDR3 region has 16 residues. Trimming pared 1 base from V and 2 bases from J, leaving 14 bases between. CDR3: CASSLVSGSGNTEAFF. Here the CDR3 DNA reads TGTGCCAGCAGCTTAGTCTCTGGTTCAGGCAACACTGAAGCTTTCTTT.

The chain recombines TRBV4-2 with TRBJ1-3; maybe TRBD1 (5 bases). Germline CDR1 LGHNA, CDR2 YNFKEQ. The V gene lost 2 bases and the J gene lost 2 bases, with 7 bases spanning the gap. CDR3 length: 14 residues. The CDR3 DNA reads TGTGCCAGCAGCCAAAGGGGTACTGGAAACACCATATATTTT. Encoded protein: CASSQRGTGNTIYF.

The chain recombines TRBV27 with TRBJ2-7, with D possibly TRBD2 on 5 matching bases. Germline assignment: CDR1 MNHEY and CDR2 SMNVEV (reference sequence). V lost 5 bases to trimming and J lost 3 bases, with 14 bases between them. The length of the CDR3 is 14 residues. CDR3 amino acids: CASSPGLLGYEQYF. The CDR3 nucleotides are TGTGCCAGCAGTCCCGGACTTTTAGGCTACGAGCAGTACTTC.

The chain has TRBV4-2 and TRBJ2-1, with 10 bases fitting TRBD2. Per germline, CDR1 LGHNA and CDR2 YNFKEQ. This CDR3 is 16 amino acids long. Unmatched junction bases numbered 6, after V lost 4 bases and J lost 3 bases. The CDR3 DNA follows: TGTGCCAGCAGCCCCTTAACTAGCGGGGACTACAATGAGCAGTTCTTC. Encoded protein: CASSPLTSGDYNEQFF.

The chain couples TRBV3-1 to TRBJ2-7, with 9 bases lining up with TRBD2. CDR3 length: 14 residues. CDR1 LGHDT and CDR2 YNNKEL come from the germline V gene (reference sequence). V gave up 6 bases and J gave up 1 base; unmatched junction bases: 4. The CDR3 bases are TGTGCCAGCAGGCCGACTAGCGGTTCCTACGAGCAGTACTTC. Protein product: CASRPTSGSYEQYF.

In this sample, this clonotype turned up once. The V gene is TRBV20-1, the J gene TRBJ2-3; possible D gene TRBD2, 6 bases. Germline values: CDR1 DFQATT, CDR2 SNEGSKA (reference sequence). The ends were cut back, 3 bases at V and 3 bases at J, with 13 bases in the middle. CDR3 length: 14 amino acids. The CDR3 DNA is TGCAGTGCTAGGCGGGGAGTGGAGACAGATACGCAGTATTTT. Protein product: CSARRGVETDTQYF.

This chain joins TRBV11-2 and TRBJ2-5, with a tentative D call TRBD2 (7 bases). V lost 5 bases to trimming and J lost 5 bases, with 18 bases between them. From germline, CDR1 is SGHAT and CDR2 FQNNGV. The CDR3 covers 15 residues. CDR3 bases: TGTGCCAGCAGCCCCAGGGGCGGGAGTACTGAGACCCAGTACTTC. This codes for CASSPRGGSTETQYF.

V usage is TRBV30 and J usage is TRBJ1-1; TRBD1 agrees at 10 bases. Germline CDR1 and CDR2: GTSNPN and SVGIG (reference sequence). The CDR3 has 16 residues. Unmatched junction bases numbered 11, after V lost 2 bases and J lost 5 bases. The CDR3 sequence: CAWSPTVGQGITEAFF. The CDR3, as DNA: TGTGCCTGGAGTCCGACAGTGGGACAGGGGATAACTGAAGCTTTCTTT.

A few counts support this clonotype. The chain joins TRBV9 to TRBJ2-1; 7 bases map to TRBD2. The CDR3 totals 15 residues. The junction had 3 bases not matched to a gene; V was cut back by 3 bases and J by 0 bases. Germline-derived CDR1 and CDR2 are SGDLS and YYNGEE. The CDR3 DNA reads TGTGCCAGCAGCGACAGCGGGATCTCCTACAATGAGCAGTTCTTC. Translation: CASSDSGISYNEQFF.

This clonotype was seen more than once but under ten times. The chain carries TRBV11-3 and TRBJ1-2; D unclear. CDR1 and CDR2 from the germline V gene are SGHNT and YENEEA. The CDR3 totals 13 residues. Between the trimmed V and J ends, which lost 0 bases and 8 bases, there was a span of 10 bases. CDR3 DNA: TGTGCCAGCAGCTTAGAAGGTGGTCGCGGCTACACCTTC. Its translation is CASSLEGGRGYTF.

The chain is built from TRBV23-1 and TRBJ2-7, with D perhaps matching TRBD1 or TRBD2 (6 bases each). TRBV23-1 has ORF status, its function being uncertain. This CDR3 is built from 15 residues. V was clipped by 0 bases and J by 2 bases, with 11 bases between them. CDR3 in amino acids: CASSQSSGGPYEQYF. DNA for the CDR3: TGCGCCAGCAGTCAATCGTCCGGGGGCCCCTACGAGCAGTACTTC.

This clonotype was detected a few times. This sequence joins TRBV11-3 and TRBJ2-1, with a tentative D call TRBD2 (6 bases). Germline CDR1 is SGHNT and CDR2 is YENEEA. The CDR3 is 13 amino acids. V was trimmed by 3 bases and J by 8 bases, leaving 11 bases between them. CDR3 bases: TGTGCCAGCAGCTTGGAGCAGCGGGATGAGCAGTTCTTC. Translating gives CASSLEQRDEQFF.

This sequence joins TRBV20-1 and TRBJ2-1, with 7 bases matching TRBD2. The CDR3 sequence is 14 residues long. Germline V lookup: CDR1 DFQATT, CDR2 SNEGSKA (reference sequence). Trimming took 0 bases from V and 6 from J; bases not matched to a gene: 5. The CDR3 DNA reads TGCAGTGCTAGAGAGGTCGGGACTACCAATGAGCAGTTCTTC. As protein: CSAREVGTTNEQFF.

The V call is TRBV7-3, the J call TRBJ2-5, with D maybe TRBD2 (6 bases). Germline loops: CDR1 SGHTA, CDR2 FQGTGA. Trimming shortened V by 5 bases and J by 4 bases, and 11 bases separated the two germline ends. The CDR3 is 13 amino acids. In DNA form, the CDR3 reads TGTGCCAGCAGCCGGACCGGGGGAGAGACCCAGTACTTC. Amino acid sequence: CASSRTGGETQYF.

The J gene is TRBJ2-4, the V gene TRBV7-8; weak D call: TRBD1 (5 bases). CDR1 and CDR2 (germline): SGHVS, FQNEAQ. Trimming left V 5 bases short and J 7 bases short, with 12 bases between. There are 13 residues in the CDR3. CDR3 in amino acids: CASSKGPTNIQYF. CDR3 DNA: TGTGCCAGCAGCAAGGGGCCTACGAACATTCAGTACTTC.